This T cell receptor beta chain was captured in a study of T cells in Graves' hyperthyroidism and ophthalmopathy. Notes on the study in general: Appearing also in blood were most of the thyroid clonotypes expanded above 0.001.

Exclusion of a patient resulted from uncontrolled infection, other autoimmune disease, pregnancy or lactation. For the diagnoses, clinical symptoms, serum thyroxine and TRAb, thyroid ultrasound and orbital computed tomography were used. The germline V gene encodes CDR1 MGHDK and CDR2 SYGVNS. Trimming removed 3 bases at V and 5 bases at J, with 17 bases between. The CDR3 extends over 16 amino acids. With respect to this clonotype: Its specificity is unknown.

RNA transcripts gave rise to amplified TCR beta CDR3 regions. TCR CDR3 underwent first-round RT-PCR with the HTBI primer set. TCRdb passed the multiplex PCR reads through MiXCR, listing each CDR3 protein once. The repertoire consists of more than 550,000 distinct CDR3 sequences, with over 15% occurring once and the leading ten covering over 15%. This sequence was found in a woman aged 45-59 years with Graves' hyperthyroidism that later progressed to Graves' ophthalmopathy. The chain employs TRBV25-1 and TRBJ1-5, with a possible D match to TRBD1 (5 bases). The sequenced material came from blood. The CDR3 region is CASSDQGSRWDQPQHF. The CDR3 nucleotides read TGTGCCAGCAGTGATCAGGGTAGTCGGTGGGATCAGCCCCAGCATTTT.